The next 5 T cell receptor beta chains were all read from a single sample in a study of cytomegalovirus exposure and HLA in healthy donors. Vbeta (60) and Jbeta (13) primers were used in the PCR. This table comes from immunoSEQ multiplex PCR, and its TCRdb copy is limited to in-frame clones, with some not included. Its table records 45,000 to 55,000 clones. Source material: PBMCs. The receptors here all came from a male donor in good health and CMV-seropositive.

The chain couples TRBV4-2 to TRBJ2-7; D might be TRBD2 (6 bases). CDR3 length: 15 residues. V lost 0 bases and J lost 4, with 13 bases in between. Per germline, CDR1 LGHNA and CDR2 YNFKEQ. The CDR3 nucleotides are TGTGCCAGCAGCCAAGAGCGACTAGTGAGATACGAGCAGTACTTC. This gives the protein CASSQERLVRYEQYF.

This chain joins TRBV9 and TRBJ2-6, with D possibly matching TRBD1 (6 bases). The ends were cut back, 4 bases at V and 0 bases at J, with 11 bases in the middle. The CDR3 is 16 residues long. Germline assignment: CDR1 SGDLS and CDR2 YYNGEE. The CDR3 here is CASSPQDSSGANVLTF. The CDR3 DNA reads TGTGCCAGCAGCCCCCAGGACAGCTCTGGGGCCAACGTCCTGACTTTC. Full variable domain (rest looked up from reference TRBV9 and TRBJ2-6): DSGVTQTPKHLITATGQRVTLRCSPRSGDLSVYWYQQSLDQGLQFLIQYYNGEERAKGNILERFSAQQFPDLHSELNLSSLELGDSALYFCASSPQDSSGANVLTFGAGSRLTVL.

CDR3 region: CASSLIQWRRQGLNSPLHF. The CDR3 DNA reads TGTGCCAGCAGCTTAATCCAATGGCGAAGACAGGGGTTGAATTCACCCCTCCACTTT. The genes are TRBV7-9 and TRBJ1-6; 8 positions match TRBD1. The ends lost 2 bases at V and 7 bases at J; junction bases unmatched: 16. Germline CDR1 SEHNR, CDR2 FQNEAQ (reference sequence). This CDR3 has 19 residues. Variable domain in full (rest from reference TRBV7-9 and TRBJ1-6): DTGVSQNPRHKITKRGQNVTFRCDPISEHNRLYWYRQTLGQGPEFLTYFQNEAQLEKSRLLSDRFSAERPKGSFSTLEIQRTEQGDSAMYLCASSLIQWRRQGLNSPLHFGNGTRLTVT.

The chain employs TRBV11-2 and TRBJ2-6, with 14 bases that match TRBD2. V gave up 0 bases and J gave up 3 bases; unmatched junction bases: 4. The V gene's germline CDR1 is SGHAT and CDR2 FQNNGV. CDR3 size: 19 residues. The CDR3 loop is CASSLDETSGGVGANVLTF. For the CDR3, the DNA is TGTGCCAGCAGCTTAGATGAGACTAGCGGGGGGGTTGGGGCCAACGTCCTGACTTTC.

J is TRBJ2-5 and V is TRBV19; TRBD2 might be the D (6 bases). Germline loops: CDR1 LNHDA, CDR2 SQIVND (reference sequence). The CDR3 runs to 13 residues. V lost 0 bases and J 5 bases, leaving 7 bases between the germline ends. The CDR3 bases are TGTGCCAGTAGTATAGATCGGGGGGAGACCCAGTACTTC. It yields the protein CASSIDRGETQYF.